This passage covers 19 T cell receptor beta chains from one sample sequenced in a study of blood T cell repertoires in COVID-19. Method: immunoSEQ multiplex PCR; TCRdb's copy keeps in-frame clones and lacks some. The sample carries approximately 210,000 clones, around nine tenths recorded once. The specimen sequenced was PBMCs or T cells enriched from blood (not recorded which). The origin of the receptors is a man aged 25 to 45 in a cohort exposed to, infected with or recovered from COVID-19 (not recorded which).

The gene calls are TRBV27 and TRBJ2-5; 8 bases are a match to TRBD2. V gave up 4 bases and J gave up 3 bases; unmatched junction bases: 7. Germline loops: CDR1 MNHEY, CDR2 SMNVEV (reference sequence). CDR3 length equals 15 residues. CDR3 sequence (DNA): TGTGCCAGCAGTTCACTAGCGGCTAGAAAAGAGACCCAGTACTTC. This codes for CASSSLAARKETQYF.

Points on this clone: Other DNA sequences from this sample encode an identical CDR3 as well. This rearrangement joins TRBV18 to TRBJ2-7, with TRBD2 identical over 9 bases. This CDR3 region has 13 residues. CDR1 KGHSH and CDR2 LQKENI come from the germline V gene. The J segment lost 4 bases and the V segment lost 6 bases, leaving 4 bases of the junction unmatched. The CDR3 DNA reads as TGTGCCAGCTCTCCGGGACTAGCTTACGAGCAGTACTTC. This encodes CASSPGLAYEQYF.

This sequence joins TRBV11-2 and TRBJ2-4, with 8 bases fitting TRBD1. J gave up 0 bases and V 5 bases, and 9 bases lay outside the gene matches. This CDR3 contains 17 residues. Germline loops: CDR1 SGHAT, CDR2 FQNNGV. The CDR3 DNA reads TGTGCCAGCAGCACCCGCGGACAGGGCATAGCCAAAAACATTCAGTACTTC. This sequence encodes CASSTRGQGIAKNIQYF.

The chain has TRBV5-1 and TRBJ1-2; D unclear. This CDR3 is built from 14 residues. V lost 2 bases to trimming and J lost 8 bases, with 16 bases between them. Germline CDR1 is SGHRS and CDR2 is YFSETQ. CDR3 residues: CASSLPMSNEGYTF. The CDR3, as DNA: TGCGCCAGCAGCTTACCCATGAGTAACGAAGGCTACACCTTC.

This chain uses TRBV27 with TRBJ2-3, with 7 bases aligning to TRBD2. The CDR3 spans 16 residues. The V segment lost 5 bases and the J segment 6 bases; nucleotides outside the gene matches: 14. Germline lookup yields CDR1 MNHEY and CDR2 SMNVEV (reference sequence). CDR3 bases: TGTGCCAGCAGTATCTCTAGCGGAGCGAAAGGGGATACGCAGTATTTT. Translated, it gives CASSISSGAKGDTQYF.

The chain recombines TRBV6-2 or TRBV6-3 with TRBJ1-5, with D possibly TRBD1 on 6 matching bases. This CDR3 spans 15 amino acids. Looked up from germline, CDR1 is MNHEY and CDR2 is SVGEGT. V was clipped by 6 bases and J by 3 bases, with 15 bases between them. CDR3 amino acids: CASSTPRDINQPQHF. The CDR3 nucleotides read TGTGCCAGCAGCACCCCCCGGGACATCAATCAGCCCCAGCATTTT.

The chain combines TRBV5-8 with TRBJ2-4; 8 bases agree with TRBD1. Germline trimming cut 3 bases from V and 10 bases from J; bases unmatched to any gene: 6. Germline values: CDR1 SGHTS, CDR2 YDEGEE. The CDR3 is 13 residues long. This CDR3 reads CASSSRTGKIQYF. The CDR3 region has the DNA TGTGCCAGCAGCTCCCGGACAGGGAAGATTCAGTACTTC.

This rearrangement joins TRBV7-9 to TRBJ1-1, with 10 bases lining up with TRBD1. The CDR3 runs to 17 residues. Germline V CDR1 and CDR2: SEHNR, FQNEAQ (reference sequence). V was pared by 3 bases and J by 2 bases, with 9 bases of the junction left unmatched. CDR3 bases: TGTGCCAGCAGCTTCCCCAAGGGACAGGGGAAAAACACTGAAGCTTTCTTT. Translation gives CASSFPKGQGKNTEAFF.

This rearrangement joins TRBV4-1 to TRBJ2-7; the D gene is possibly TRBD2 (5 bases). There are 15 residues in the CDR3. V was shortened by 9 bases and J by 0 bases, with 18 bases between the two germline ends. Per the germline V gene, CDR1 is MGHRA and CDR2 is YSYEKL. This chain's CDR3 is CASRMRAISSYEQYF. In DNA, the CDR3 is TGCGCCAGTCGAATGAGGGCTATAAGCTCCTACGAGCAGTACTTC.

J is TRBJ1-4 and V is TRBV7-9; 7 positions match TRBD1. Germline values: CDR1 SEHNR, CDR2 FQNEAQ (reference sequence). Trimming cost V 5 bases and J 8 bases; bases outside gene matches: 11. The CDR3 loop spans 15 amino acids. CDR3 bases: TGTGCCAGCAGCGGGGAGGAGGGGGCGGAAGAAAAACTGTTTTTT. This sequence encodes CASSGEEGAEEKLFF.

V usage is TRBV5-1 and J usage is TRBJ2-7; no clear D gene. Germline V CDR1 and CDR2: SGHRS, YFSETQ. The CDR3 has 14 residues. Trimming took 2 bases from V and 0 from J, leaving 9 bases between them. In nucleotides, the CDR3 is TGCGCCAGCAGCTTTGTTGGCAGCTCCTACGAGCAGTACTTC. Translation gives CASSFVGSSYEQYF.

This clone was seen just once. The J gene is TRBJ1-2, the V gene TRBV7-2, with a weak D call TRBD1 (5 bases). Looked up from germline, CDR1 is SGHTA and CDR2 is FQGNSA. The CDR3 is made up of 15 amino acids. V shed 1 base and J shed 4 bases, with 13 bases lying between them. DNA of the CDR3: TGTGCCAGCAGCTTAGTCGCAGACAGTCCCTATGGCTACACCTTC. The encoded protein is CASSLVADSPYGYTF.

V is TRBV7-3 and J is TRBJ1-1; D gene ambiguous. The CDR3 extends over 15 amino acids. CDR1 SGHTA and CDR2 FQGTGA come from the germline V gene. V lost 5 bases and J 7 bases, leaving 20 bases between the germline ends. CDR3 DNA: TGTGCCAGCAGCGAGACCGGACTGTTAAGCGGTGAAGCTTTCTTT. As protein: CASSETGLLSGEAFF.

This chain connects TRBV19 to TRBJ2-7; 9 nucleotides line up with TRBD2. CDR1 is LNHDA and CDR2 is SQIVND in the germline V gene (reference sequence). This CDR3 comprises 15 residues. J was trimmed by 6 bases and V by 4 bases; bases with no gene match: 10. The CDR3 DNA sequence: TGTGCCAGTAGTACTCTAGCGGGACGCCCAGGCGAGCAGTACTTC. This encodes CASSTLAGRPGEQYF. The full variable domain, in which reference TRBV19 and TRBJ2-7 provide the parts outside the CDR3, is DGGITQSPKYLFRKEGQNVTLSCEQNLNHDAMYWYRQDPGQGLRLIYYSQIVNDFQKGDIAEGYSVSREKKESFPLTVTSAQKNPTAFYLCASSTLAGRPGEQYFGPGTRLTVT.

This clone was found a few times. The gene calls are TRBV27 and TRBJ1-1; TRBD1 matches 7 bases. Germline trimming cut 5 bases from V and 6 bases from J; bases unmatched to any gene: 12. The length of the CDR3 is 15 residues. CDR1 and CDR2 from the germline V gene are MNHEY and SMNVEV (reference sequence). For the CDR3, the DNA is TGTGCCAGCAGTAGGCCGGGACAGCGGCGGCCTGAAGCTTTCTTT. Translating gives CASSRPGQRRPEAFF.

The chain employs TRBV19 and TRBJ1-1, with TRBD1 as a possible D gene (5 bases). The V end was cut by 7 bases, the J end by 2 bases, with 11 bases between. Germline V CDR1 and CDR2: LNHDA, SQIVND (reference sequence). This CDR3 has 13 residues. The CDR3 protein is CASNWGVNTEAFF. The CDR3 DNA reads TGTGCCAGTAATTGGGGGGTCAACACTGAAGCTTTCTTT.

The chain links TRBV7-2 to TRBJ2-2; TRBD2 matches at 7 bases. Germline CDR1 and CDR2: SGHTA and FQGNSA. Losses at the gene ends were 5 bases for V and 0 bases for J; bases not matched to a gene: 3. This CDR3 contains 15 residues. Here the CDR3 reads CASSVSGSNTGELFF. The CDR3 DNA sequence: TGTGCCAGCAGCGTTAGCGGGTCGAACACCGGGGAGCTGTTTTTT.

Comments on this clone: A read error may produce the germline difference seen at one junction end. The rearrangement joins TRBV6-5 to TRBJ1-6; D is undetermined. CDR1 and CDR2 from the germline V gene are MNHEY and SVGAGI. The CDR3 covers 12 residues. The CDR3 region is CASARFNTPLHF. CDR3 DNA: TGTGCCAGCGCCCGGTTTAATACACCCCTCCACTTT.

V usage is TRBV5-6 and J usage is TRBJ2-7; 10 bases are a match to TRBD1. V was pared by 4 bases and J by 3 bases, with 7 bases of the junction left unmatched. Germline CDR1 and CDR2: SGHDT and YYEEEE. This CDR3 spans 15 amino acids. The CDR3 spells CASSPLGQGDYEQYF. The CDR3 coding sequence is TGTGCCAGCAGCCCCTTAGGACAGGGGGACTACGAGCAGTACTTC. Combining the CDR3 with reference TRBV5-6 and TRBJ2-7 gives the whole variable domain DAGVTQSPTHLIKTRGQQVTLRCSPKSGHDTVSWYQQALGQGPQFIFQYYEEEERQRGNFPDRFSGHQFPNYSSELNVNALLLGDSALYLCASSPLGQGDYEQYFGPGTRLTVT.